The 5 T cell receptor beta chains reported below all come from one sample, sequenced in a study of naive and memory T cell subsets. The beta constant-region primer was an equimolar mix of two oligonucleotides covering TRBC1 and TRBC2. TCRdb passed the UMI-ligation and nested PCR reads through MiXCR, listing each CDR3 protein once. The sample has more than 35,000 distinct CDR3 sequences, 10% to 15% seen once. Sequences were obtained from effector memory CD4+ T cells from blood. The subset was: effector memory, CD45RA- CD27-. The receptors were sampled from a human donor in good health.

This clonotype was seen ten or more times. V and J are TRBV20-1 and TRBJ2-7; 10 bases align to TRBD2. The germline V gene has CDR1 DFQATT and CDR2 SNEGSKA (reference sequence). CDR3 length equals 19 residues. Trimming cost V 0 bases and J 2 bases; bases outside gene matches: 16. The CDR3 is CSARDLGSGGAGGAYEQYF. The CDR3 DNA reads TGCAGTGCTAGAGATCTGGGCTCCGGGGGAGCGGGGGGGGCCTACGAGCAGTACTTC.

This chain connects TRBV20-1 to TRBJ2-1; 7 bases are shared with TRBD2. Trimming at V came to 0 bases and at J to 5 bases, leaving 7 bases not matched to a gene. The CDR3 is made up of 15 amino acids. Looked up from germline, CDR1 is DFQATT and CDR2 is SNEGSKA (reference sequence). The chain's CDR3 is CSARESGMVHNEQFF. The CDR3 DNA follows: TGCAGTGCTAGAGAGAGCGGGATGGTGCACAATGAGCAGTTCTTC.

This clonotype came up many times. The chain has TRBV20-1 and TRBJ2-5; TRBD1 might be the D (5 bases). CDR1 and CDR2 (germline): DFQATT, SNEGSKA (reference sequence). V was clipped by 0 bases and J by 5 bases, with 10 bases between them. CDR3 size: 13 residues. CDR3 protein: CSARDQKGETQYF. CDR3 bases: TGCAGTGCTAGAGACCAGAAGGGGGAGACCCAGTACTTC.

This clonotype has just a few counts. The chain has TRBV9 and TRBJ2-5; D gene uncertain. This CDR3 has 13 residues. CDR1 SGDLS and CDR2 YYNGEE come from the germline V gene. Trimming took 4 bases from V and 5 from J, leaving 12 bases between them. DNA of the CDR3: TGTGCCAGCAGCTTCGGGCTCGGGGAGACCCAGTACTTC. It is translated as CASSFGLGETQYF.

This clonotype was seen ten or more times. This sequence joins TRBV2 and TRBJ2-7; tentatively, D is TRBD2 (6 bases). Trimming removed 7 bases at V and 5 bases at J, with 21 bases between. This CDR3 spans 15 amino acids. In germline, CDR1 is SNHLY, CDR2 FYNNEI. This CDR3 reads CASIFPAGYPHEQYF. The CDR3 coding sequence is TGTGCCAGCATCTTCCCCGCGGGATACCCCCACGAGCAGTACTTC.